The TCR beta chain under discussion was sequenced for a study of CD8+ T cells in alopecia areata. Trimming left V 5 bases short and J 0 bases short, with 14 bases between. CDR1 is SEHNR and CDR2 is FQNEAQ in the germline V gene (reference sequence). This CDR3 spans 15 amino acids. PBMCs yielded sorted CD4+ and CD8+ T cells. Findings of the study overall: TCR sharing was clearer in mice than between patients, perhaps partly owing to patient HLA diversity. Scalp data also include sequences from resident alphabeta T cells of normal skin. Across lesional scalp, and particularly alopecia totalis/universalis, clonality surpassed that of normal scalp.

This clone was seen a handful of times. Its antigen is undetermined. Sequencing relied on a cDNA template that was reverse transcribed from extracted RNA. The protocol was immunoSEQ multiplex PCR, while the TCRdb copy is restricted to in-frame clones and leaves out a portion. This table has 130,000 to 150,000 clones, roughly 58% appearing once. The V call is TRBV7-9, the J call TRBJ2-7, with D possibly TRBD1 on 7 matching bases. The sequence came from a human donor in good health. Sequencing used CD8+ T cells sorted from blood. The CDR3 DNA sequence: TGTGCCAGCAGCACACGACAGGGAGGCTCCTACGAGCAGTACTTC. Residues: CASSTRQGGSYEQYF.